This T cell receptor (beta chain) was recovered during a study of T cells in Graves' hyperthyroidism and ophthalmopathy (dated by TCRdb to 2018 to 2020). Study-level background: Peripheral blood was collected at initial diagnosis, before any treatment. TCR V-J signatures able to tell the groups apart were searched for in a discovery cohort of 90 to 100 patients, of whom around 42 had Graves' ophthalmopathy and around 58 had stable Graves' hyperthyroidism. Prospective prediction of ophthalmopathy was tested in an independent validation cohort of approximately 19 hyperthyroidism patients and 17 patients who later progressed to ophthalmopathy. The roughly 100 discovery patients were randomly divided into training and test sets at a 7:3 ratio. In more than 5 Graves' hyperthyroidism patients, the study also compared T-cell repertoires from thyroid tissue with T-cell repertoires from blood. After blood sampling, hyperthyroidism patients were treated with methimazole at a starting dose of 30 mg daily, and ophthalmopathy patients were treated with high-dose intravenous methylprednisolone. TCR Vbeta CDR3 sequencing of 120 to 150 peripheral blood samples (43 ophthalmopathy, some 75 hyperthyroidism and approximately 17 progressor patients) is reported in the paper. Summary of the overall study and its limitations: Most expanded thyroid clonotypes (frequency above 0.001) were also detected in blood, a finding suggesting that blood repertoires may reflect thyroid immune responses. Sample size was not statistically predetermined, and investigators were not blinded to group allocation. A 13 V-J signature model separated ophthalmopathy from stable hyperthyroidism, with around 91% sensitivity and 81% to 83% specificity in cross-validation and 80%/75% in testing. In validation, the model predicted progression to ophthalmopathy with 65% to 71% sensitivity and about 72% specificity, a median of 6.5 months before onset.

V has 6 bases trimmed and J has 8 bases trimmed; junction bases matching no gene number 11. Per the germline V gene, KGHSH is the CDR1 and LQKENI is the CDR2. From its cysteine to its phenylalanine, the CDR3 spans 14 amino acids. The retained sequence is limited to the CDR3, 42 bases, with the frame set at the first base. This clonotype was counted between two and nine times. Its target antigen remains unknown. Base qualities are missing; no much larger clone stands one base away. A patient counted as having stable Graves' hyperthyroidism if no progression to ophthalmopathy occurred over 18 months of follow-up. Hyperthyroidism patients were newly diagnosed, with disease duration under 2 months, and aged 18 to 65 years. Any patient with an uncontrolled infection, another autoimmune disease, pregnancy or lactation was excluded. Diagnoses were based on clinical symptoms, serum thyroxine and TRAb, thyroid ultrasound and orbital computed tomography. PBMCs were separated from roughly 9.6 ml of fresh peripheral blood using Ficoll-Paque density gradient centrifugation. Total RNA was extracted using Trizol reagent, and RNA quality was assessed on an Agilent 2100 Bioanalyzer.

Amplification of TCR beta CDR3 regions was carried out from RNA transcripts. The first round of RT-PCR for the TCR CDR3 was performed with the HTBI primer set and the Qiagen OneStep RT-PCR kit. Libraries were constructed in a second round of multiplex PCR, after which size selection and purification were performed. Paired-end sequencing of the libraries was performed with 100 bp reads on an Illumina HiSeq2000. Per the source publication's procedure: SOAPnuke was used to process the raw data, throwing out any read that contained adapters or uncalled bases, had a mean Phred below 15, or lacked an exact constant-primer or identifier match. High-quality paired reads were merged with COPE v1.2.5, and unique nucleotide sequences were defined as clonotypes. Clonotypes were aligned to IMGT TRBV, TRBD and TRBJ reference segments using MiTCR v1.1. The analysis was restricted to V-J combinations with a frequency above 0.0001, which together covered around 99% of the repertoires. The TCS score was defined as the ratio of F50 (clonal expansion) to E x V (chaos), calculated using BLOSUM62-based TCRdist between CDR3 peptides within each V-J. Welch's t-statistics and random forest reduced roughly 530 V-J features to 13, which were used in a naive Bayes classifier (R e1071). The public reads were reprocessed in TCRdb via fastp at Q25 and MiXCR, keeping in-frame beta chains. Every distinct CDR3 protein forms one entry, paired with its most common genes and DNA. The V and J calls follow TCRdb's processing rather than the paper's. This sample has about 740,000 distinct CDR3 sequences in its table, and 13% to 15% of those were observed once. Jointly, the top ten make up 10% of the sample.

Input material: blood. Recombination linked TRBV18 to TRBJ1-2; TRBD1 agrees with 8 junctional bases. This TCR came from a woman under 30 with Graves' hyperthyroidism. The CDR3 here reads CASSPDRASRGYTF. The DNA sequence is as follows: TGTGCCAGCTCGCCGGACAGGGCGTCGAGGGGCTACACCTTC. The CDR3, completed at both ends by the reference TRBV18 and TRBJ1-2 genes, gives the full variable domain NAGVMQNPRHLVRRRGQEARLRCSPMKGHSHVYWYRQLPEEGLKFMVYLQKENIIDESGMPKERFSAEFPKEGPSILRIQQVVRGDSAAYFCASSPDRASRGYTFGSGTRLTVV.